One and the same sample provided the 25 T cell receptor beta chains below, sequenced in a study of blood T cells in healthy people across ages. PCR was performed a second time for about 6 to 11 cycles using a sample-barcoded 5' primer and a J-beta primer mix. TCRdb ran MiXCR on the 5' RACE reads and lists one entry per CDR3 protein. The sample has hundreds of thousands of distinct CDR3 sequences; about a fifth are singletons. Specimen: blood. The receptors originated from a man in his 70s in good health.

The chain links TRBV29-1 to TRBJ1-4, with D tentatively TRBD1 (5 bases). V dropped 7 bases and J dropped 5 bases, with 14 bases sitting between them. CDR1 is SQVTM, CDR2 ANQGSEA, per germline. This CDR3 contains 13 residues. CDR3 DNA sequence: TGCAGCGCCACGGACACCCTGAATGAAAAACTGTTTTTT. It codes for CSATDTLNEKLFF.

DNA for the CDR3: TGTGCCAGCAGCCGATCGGAAGGGTTCGGAAACACCATATATTTT. Encoded protein: CASSRSEGFGNTIYF. This sequence joins TRBV25-1 and TRBJ1-3; D unresolved. CDR3 size: 15 residues. The germline V gene encodes CDR1 MGHDK and CDR2 SYGVNS. The V and J ends lost 6 bases and 4 bases respectively, with 16 bases between them.

This clonotype was seen many times. The genes are TRBV20-1 and TRBJ2-2; 7 nucleotides match TRBD2. This CDR3 spans 14 amino acids. Germline trimming cut 6 bases from V and 7 bases from J; bases unmatched to any gene: 11. Per the germline V gene, CDR1 is DFQATT and CDR2 is SNEGSKA (reference sequence). As DNA, the CDR3 is TGCAGTGCCCAGAGAGCGGGAAGGGTCGGGGAGCTGTTTTTT. Amino acid sequence: CSAQRAGRVGELFF.

CDR3 sequence: CASSHDLAGNTIYF. CDR3 DNA sequence: TGTGCCAGCAGCCACGATCTGGCTGGAAACACCATATATTTT. The chain is built from TRBV7-6 and TRBJ1-3; D is unresolved. CDR1 is SGHVS and CDR2 is FNYEAQ in the germline V gene. Trimming pared 5 bases from V and 2 bases from J, leaving 10 bases between. CDR3 size: 14 residues.

V usage is TRBV12-3 or TRBV12-4 and J usage is TRBJ1-2, with D tentatively TRBD1 (5 bases). CDR3 size: 14 residues. Trimming took off 10 bases at V and 0 bases at J, with 15 bases between the two ends. As DNA, the CDR3 is TGTGCCACCGAAGGGACCGCCACTAACTATGGCTACACCTTC. Its translation is CATEGTATNYGYTF.

The V gene is TRBV11-2, the J gene TRBJ1-3; no reliable D call. CDR3 size: 18 residues. Germline CDR1 SGHAT, CDR2 FQNNGV. V was pared by 1 base and J by 0 bases, with 16 bases between. The CDR3 protein is CASSLGRGRQYSGNTIYF. CDR3 in DNA: TGTGCCAGCAGCTTAGGCCGCGGACGCCAATACTCTGGAAACACCATATATTTT.

Concerning this clonotype: The CDR3 ends on some other residue instead of the conserved phenylalanine or tryptophan, so this is likely a read error. The limits of the CDR3 on the DNA are not certain, so only TCRdb's listed CDR3 is given. This chain uses TRBV6-5 with TRBJ2-5; the table's D call TRBD1 went unverified against the DNA. The CDR3 is 11 amino acids in total, end residues counted. Germline V gives CDR1 MNHEY, CDR2 SVGAGI. CDR3: CASSDGANFYV.

With regard to this clonotype: This CDR3 fails to terminate in the conserved phenylalanine or tryptophan, so it likely reflects a read error. The chain carries TRBV6-1 and TRBJ1-1, with no clear D. This CDR3 region has 14 residues. V was cut by 1 base and J by 1 base, with 7 bases left in between. CDR1 MNHNS and CDR2 SASEGT come from the germline V gene. The CDR3 region is CASSEVWRNTEAFL. CDR3 DNA: TGTGCCAGCAGTGAAGTCTGGAGGAACACTGAAGCTTTCTTG.

A note on this clonotype: This could be a read error, since a much larger clone is one nucleotide away. The chain recombines TRBV7-9 with TRBJ2-1, with D uncertain. Germline V gene data show CDR1 as SEHNR and CDR2 as FQNEAQ (reference sequence). The V end was cut by 11 bases, the J end by 10 bases, with 24 bases between. This CDR3 region has 14 residues. For the CDR3, the DNA is TGTGCCGCCGTCGGCGCACTCAATCTGGGGGAGCAGTTCTTC. It translates to CAAVGALNLGEQFF.

The chain joins TRBV9 to TRBJ2-1; no reliable D call. The assigned J gene may be wrong: the sequence end matches TRBJ2-7 better. Germline CDR1 reads SGDLS; CDR2 reads YYNGEE. CDR3 size: 13 residues. The CDR3 sequence is CASSSRPGDEQYF. The DNA of the CDR3 is TGTGCCAGCAGCTCCCGCCCCGGCGACGAGCAGTACTTC.

This clonotype was seen only a few times. V is TRBV7-6 and J is TRBJ1-5; D uncertain. The CDR3 consists of 15 residues. The germline V gene has CDR1 SGHVS and CDR2 FNYEAQ. V was trimmed by 5 bases and J by 1 base, leaving 12 bases between them. The CDR3 loop reads CASSPESLSNQPQHF. DNA for the CDR3: TGTGCCAGCAGCCCCGAGAGCCTGAGCAATCAGCCCCAGCATTTT.

The chain employs TRBV11-1 and TRBJ2-3; tentative D call: TRBD1 (5 bases). In germline, CDR1 is SGHAT, CDR2 FQDESV (reference sequence). This CDR3 spans 15 amino acids. V shed 0 bases and J shed 7 bases, with 14 bases lying between them. CDR3 in amino acids: CASSLAQGATNTQYF. The CDR3 coding sequence is TGTGCCAGCAGCTTAGCGCAAGGGGCGACGAATACGCAGTATTTT.

This clonotype was detected a few times. The chain uses TRBV2 and TRBJ2-7; 7 bases align to TRBD1. Germline values: CDR1 SNHLY, CDR2 FYNNEI. This CDR3 contains 12 residues. Trimming took 6 bases from V and 5 from J; bases not matched to a gene: 4. The CDR3 sequence: CASRDRSNEQYF. Here the CDR3 DNA reads TGTGCCAGCAGGGACAGGAGCAACGAGCAGTACTTC.

The chain has TRBV9 and TRBJ2-4; D remains ambiguous. The germline gives CDR1 SGDLS, CDR2 YYNGEE. The CDR3 extends over 16 amino acids. The germline V and J ends were trimmed by 4 bases and 9 bases, with 23 bases remaining between them. CDR3 DNA: TGTGCCAGCAGCACCTCCCCAGGACCTCCAAAACCCATTCAGTACTTC. This sequence encodes CASSTSPGPPKPIQYF.

The chain is built from TRBV12-3 or TRBV12-4 and TRBJ2-5, with D perhaps assigned TRBD1 or TRBD2 (6 bases each). V was cut by 6 bases and J by 4 bases, with 18 bases left in between. The length of the CDR3 is 15 residues. The CDR3, as DNA: TGTGCCAGCAGAATGTTATACGGGGGCGGAGAGACCCAGTACTTC. Translation gives CASRMLYGGGETQYF.

The J gene is TRBJ1-5, the V gene TRBV20-1; D call uncertain. CDR1 and CDR2 (germline): DFQATT, SNEGSKA (reference sequence). This CDR3 has 14 amino acids. Trimming cost V 0 bases and J 1 base, with 7 bases left between them. The CDR3 loop is CSARDQLSNQPQHF. CDR3 DNA sequence: TGCAGTGCTAGAGACCAGCTAAGCAATCAGCCCCAGCATTTT.

This clonotype was counted between two and nine times. The chain recombines TRBV7-8 with TRBJ1-2, with D possibly matching TRBD1 (6 bases). Germline V gives CDR1 SGHVS, CDR2 FQNEAQ. This CDR3 contains 15 residues. V lost 0 bases to trimming and J lost 6 bases, with 14 bases between them. CDR3 residues: CASSLARRQGNGYTF. In DNA form, the CDR3 reads TGTGCCAGCAGCTTAGCAAGGCGGCAGGGGAATGGCTACACCTTC. The full variable domain, completed using reference TRBV7-8 and TRBJ1-2, is GAGVSQSPRYKVAKRGQDVALRCDPISGHVSLFWYQQALGQGPEFLTYFQNEAQLDKSGLPSDRFFAERPEGSVSTLKIQRTQQEDSAVYLCASSLARRQGNGYTFGSGTRLTVV.

This clonotype was seen a few times. The J gene is TRBJ2-1, the V gene TRBV7-9, with 7 nucleotides matching TRBD1. V gave up 1 base and J gave up 2 bases; unmatched junction bases: 8. This CDR3 spans 17 amino acids. In germline, CDR1 is SEHNR, CDR2 FQNEAQ (reference sequence). The CDR3 protein is CASSLDPGQAPYNEQFF. The CDR3 nucleotides read TGTGCCAGCAGCTTAGACCCAGGACAGGCTCCCTACAATGAGCAGTTCTTC.

The rearrangement joins TRBV7-9 to TRBJ2-7; no definite D call. This CDR3 is built from 11 residues. Per germline, CDR1 SEHNR and CDR2 FQNEAQ (reference sequence). The V gene lost 7 bases and the J gene lost 6 bases, with 10 bases spanning the gap. The CDR3 is CASNYAGEQYF. The CDR3 bases are TGTGCCAGCAACTACGCTGGCGAGCAGTACTTC. The whole variable domain, remainder taken from reference TRBV7-9 and TRBJ2-7, is DTGVSQNPRHKITKRGQNVTFRCDPISEHNRLYWYRQTLGQGPEFLTYFQNEAQLEKSRLLSDRFSAERPKGSFSTLEIQRTEQGDSAMYLCASNYAGEQYFGPGTRLTVT.

This chain links TRBV20-1 with TRBJ2-6; D assignment may be TRBD1 or TRBD2 (5 bases each). V was trimmed by 4 bases and J by 0 bases, leaving 19 bases between them. In germline, CDR1 is DFQATT, CDR2 SNEGSKA (reference sequence). This CDR3 contains 18 residues. DNA of the CDR3: TGCAGTGCTACCAGGGACGATAGTTTTCCCTCTGGGGCCAACGTCCTGACTTTC. Its protein product is CSATRDDSFPSGANVLTF.

This clonotype was observed a few times. The chain combines TRBV19 with TRBJ2-1, with TRBD2 matching over 11 bases. V was pared by 6 bases and J by 7 bases, with 11 bases of the junction left unmatched. The V gene's germline CDR1 is LNHDA and CDR2 SQIVND (reference sequence). The CDR3 spans 16 residues. The CDR3 here is CASSRDLAGGWNEQFF. CDR3 bases: TGTGCCAGTAGCAGGGATCTAGCGGGAGGATGGAATGAGCAGTTCTTC.

The chain combines TRBV29-1 with TRBJ2-5; D remains unclear. The closer fit of TRBJ2-7 to the DNA end suggests the J call may be wrong. The CDR3 is 12 residues long. The germline CDR1 and CDR2 sequences are SQVTM and ANQGSEA. DNA for the CDR3: TGCAGCGTTGAGGCCCCCTCCTACGAGCAGTACTTC. Translated, it gives CSVEAPSYEQYF.

The V call is TRBV7-9, the J call TRBJ2-3; D not certain. The CDR3 length is 13 residues. Germline CDR1 and CDR2: SEHNR and FQNEAQ (reference sequence). V was trimmed by 0 bases and J by 11 bases, leaving 12 bases between them. The CDR3 sequence: CASSLALNALQYF. The CDR3 nucleotides are TGTGCCAGCAGCTTAGCGCTGAACGCTTTGCAGTATTTT. Supplemented by reference TRBV7-9 and TRBJ2-3, the full variable domain reads DTGVSQNPRHKITKRGQNVTFRCDPISEHNRLYWYRQTLGQGPEFLTYFQNEAQLEKSRLLSDRFSAERPKGSFSTLEIQRTEQGDSAMYLCASSLALNALQYFGPGTRLTVL.

Only a few counts were recorded for this clonotype. This chain uses TRBV7-2 with TRBJ1-3; D may be TRBD1 (5 bases). This CDR3 is 14 amino acids long. Germline V gives CDR1 SGHTA, CDR2 FQGNSA. Trimming left V 1 base short and J 4 bases short, with 8 bases between. The CDR3: CASSLGDRGNTIYF. CDR3 DNA: TGTGCCAGCAGCTTAGGAGACAGAGGAAACACCATATATTTT.

This clonotype was seen a few times. The chain employs TRBV20-1 and TRBJ2-2; 9 bases are a match to TRBD2. Per the germline V gene, CDR1 is DFQATT and CDR2 is SNEGSKA (reference sequence). The CDR3 is 16 amino acids. Trimming cost V 1 base and J 5 bases; bases outside gene matches: 8. The CDR3 reads CSARGLAGLATGELFF. DNA for the CDR3: TGCAGTGCTAGAGGTTTAGCGGGACTAGCTACCGGGGAGCTGTTTTTT.